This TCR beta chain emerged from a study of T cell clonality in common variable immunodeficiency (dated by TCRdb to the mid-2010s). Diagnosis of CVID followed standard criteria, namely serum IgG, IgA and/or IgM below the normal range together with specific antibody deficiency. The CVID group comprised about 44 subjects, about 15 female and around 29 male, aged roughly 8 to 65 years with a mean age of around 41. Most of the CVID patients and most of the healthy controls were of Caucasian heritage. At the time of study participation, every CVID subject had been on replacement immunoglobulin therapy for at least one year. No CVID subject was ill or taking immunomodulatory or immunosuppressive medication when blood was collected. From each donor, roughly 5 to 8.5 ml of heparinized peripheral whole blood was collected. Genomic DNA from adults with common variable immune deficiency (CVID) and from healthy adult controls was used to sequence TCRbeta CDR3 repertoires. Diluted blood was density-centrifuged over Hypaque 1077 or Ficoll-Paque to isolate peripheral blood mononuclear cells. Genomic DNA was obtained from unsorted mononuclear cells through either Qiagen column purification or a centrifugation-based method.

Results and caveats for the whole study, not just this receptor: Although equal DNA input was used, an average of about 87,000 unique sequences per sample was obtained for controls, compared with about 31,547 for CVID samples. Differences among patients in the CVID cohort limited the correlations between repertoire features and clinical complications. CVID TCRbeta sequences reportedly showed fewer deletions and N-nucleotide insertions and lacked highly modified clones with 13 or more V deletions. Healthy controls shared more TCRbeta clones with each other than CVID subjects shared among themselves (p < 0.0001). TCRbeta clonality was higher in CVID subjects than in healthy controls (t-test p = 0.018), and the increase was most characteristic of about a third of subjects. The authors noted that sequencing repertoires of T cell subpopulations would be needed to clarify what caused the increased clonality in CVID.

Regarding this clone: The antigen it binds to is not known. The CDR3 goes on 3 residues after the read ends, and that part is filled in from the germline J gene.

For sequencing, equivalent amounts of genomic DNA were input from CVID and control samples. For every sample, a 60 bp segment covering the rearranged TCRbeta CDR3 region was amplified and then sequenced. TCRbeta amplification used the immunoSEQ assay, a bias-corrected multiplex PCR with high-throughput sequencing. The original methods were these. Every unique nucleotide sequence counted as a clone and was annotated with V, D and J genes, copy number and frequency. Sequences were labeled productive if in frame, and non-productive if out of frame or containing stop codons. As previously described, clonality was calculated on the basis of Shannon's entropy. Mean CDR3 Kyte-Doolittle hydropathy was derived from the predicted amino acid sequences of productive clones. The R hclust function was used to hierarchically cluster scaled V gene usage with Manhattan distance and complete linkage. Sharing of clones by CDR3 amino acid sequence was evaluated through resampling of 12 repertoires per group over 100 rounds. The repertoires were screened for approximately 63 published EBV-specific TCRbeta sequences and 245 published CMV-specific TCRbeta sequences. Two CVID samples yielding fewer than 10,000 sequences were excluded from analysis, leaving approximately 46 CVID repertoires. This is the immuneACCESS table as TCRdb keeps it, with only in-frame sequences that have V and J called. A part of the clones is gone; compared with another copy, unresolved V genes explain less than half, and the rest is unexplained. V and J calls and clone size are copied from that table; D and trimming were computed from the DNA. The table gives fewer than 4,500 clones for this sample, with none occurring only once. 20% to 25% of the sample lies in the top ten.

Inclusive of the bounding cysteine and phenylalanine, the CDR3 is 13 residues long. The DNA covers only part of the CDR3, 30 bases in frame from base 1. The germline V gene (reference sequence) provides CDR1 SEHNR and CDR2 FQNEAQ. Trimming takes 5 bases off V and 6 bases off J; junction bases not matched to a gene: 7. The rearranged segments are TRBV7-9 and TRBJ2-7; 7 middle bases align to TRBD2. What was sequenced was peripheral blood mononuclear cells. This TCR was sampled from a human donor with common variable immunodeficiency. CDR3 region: CASSSHGTTEQYF. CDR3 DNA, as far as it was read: TGTGCCAGCAGCAGTCACGGGACTACCGAG.